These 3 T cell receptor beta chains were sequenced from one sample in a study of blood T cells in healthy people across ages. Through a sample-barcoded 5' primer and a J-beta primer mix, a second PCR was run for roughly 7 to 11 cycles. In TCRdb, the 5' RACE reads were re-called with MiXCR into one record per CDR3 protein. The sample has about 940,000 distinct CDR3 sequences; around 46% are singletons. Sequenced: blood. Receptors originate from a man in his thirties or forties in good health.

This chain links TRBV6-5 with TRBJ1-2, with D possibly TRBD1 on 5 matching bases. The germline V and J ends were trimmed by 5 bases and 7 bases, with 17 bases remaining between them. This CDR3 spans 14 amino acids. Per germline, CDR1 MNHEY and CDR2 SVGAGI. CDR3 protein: CASSPQSGVRGYTF. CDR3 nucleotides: TGTGCCAGCAGTCCCCAGTCGGGGGTACGTGGCTACACCTTC.

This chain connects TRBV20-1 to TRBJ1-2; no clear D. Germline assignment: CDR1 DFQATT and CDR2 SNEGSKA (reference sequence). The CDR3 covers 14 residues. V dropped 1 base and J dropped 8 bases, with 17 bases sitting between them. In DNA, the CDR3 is TGCAGTGCTAGAGTTGGGCCGGGGAGGAACGGCTACACCTTC. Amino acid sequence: CSARVGPGRNGYTF.

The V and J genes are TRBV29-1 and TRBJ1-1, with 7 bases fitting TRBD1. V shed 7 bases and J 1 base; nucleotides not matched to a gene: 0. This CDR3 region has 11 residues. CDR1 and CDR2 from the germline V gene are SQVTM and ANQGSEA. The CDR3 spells CSGQGNTEAFF. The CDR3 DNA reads TGCAGCGGACAGGGGAACACTGAAGCTTTCTTT.